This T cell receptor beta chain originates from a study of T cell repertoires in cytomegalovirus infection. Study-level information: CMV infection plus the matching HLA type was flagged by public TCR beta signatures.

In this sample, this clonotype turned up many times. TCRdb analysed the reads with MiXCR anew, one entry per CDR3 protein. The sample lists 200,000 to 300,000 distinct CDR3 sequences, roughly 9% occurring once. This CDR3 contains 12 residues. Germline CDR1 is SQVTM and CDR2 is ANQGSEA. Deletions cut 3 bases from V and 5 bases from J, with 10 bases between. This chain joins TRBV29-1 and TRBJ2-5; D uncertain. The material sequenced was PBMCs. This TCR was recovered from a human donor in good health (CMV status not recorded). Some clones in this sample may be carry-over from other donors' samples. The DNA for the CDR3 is TGCAGCGTTGAGAGGCCCACGGAGACCCAGTACTTC. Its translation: CSVERPTETQYF. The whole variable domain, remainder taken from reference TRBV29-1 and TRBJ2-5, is SAVISQKPSRDICQRGTSLTIQCQVDSQVTMMFWYRQQPGQSLTLIATANQGSEATYESGFVIDKFPISRPNLTFSTLTVSNMSPEDSSIYLCSVERPTETQYFGPGTRLLVL.